This T cell receptor (beta chain) was recovered during a study of naive and memory T cell subsets. The beta constant-region primer was an equimolar mix of two oligonucleotides covering TRBC1 and TRBC2. Nested alpha and beta constant-region primers with the SP2 primer drove four PCR rounds on ligated cDNA. Each CDR3 protein is one row after TCRdb ran MiXCR on the UMI-ligation and nested PCR reads. This sample has 98,000 or so distinct CDR3 sequences; about 15% occur once, and the top ten carry around 2.7%. The study's findings and limits: Over 95% of naive TCR sequences appeared only once after error correction, unlike memory subsets. Especially in CD8 cells, naive repertoires contained a few larger clonotypes, possibly CD45RA-re-expressing memory cells.

This clonotype was counted a few times. The antigen is undetermined. The specimen was naive CD8+ T cells from blood. The sequence was obtained from a human donor in good health.

As DNA, the CDR3 is TGTGCCTGGACCACACGGATAGGTCGGGGAGCTTTCTTT. It translates to CAWTTRIGRGAFF. The rearrangement uses TRBV30 and TRBJ1-1; no firm D call. Trimming stripped 4 bases from V and 10 bases from J, with 19 bases between. From germline, CDR1 is GTSNPN and CDR2 SVGIG (reference sequence). CDR3 length: 13 residues.